These 15 T cell receptor beta chains were sequenced from one sample in a study of blood T cell repertoires in COVID-19. Assay: immunoSEQ multiplex PCR; the TCRdb copy retains only in-frame clones and omits some. There are 470,000 or so clones in the sample; 80% to 90% occur only once, and under 4% lies in the top ten. The sequenced sample consisted of peripheral blood. These receptors were taken from a human donor in a cohort sampled during active COVID-19.

The V call is TRBV29-1, the J call TRBJ2-7; tentative D call: TRBD1 (6 bases). The germline CDR1 and CDR2 sequences are SQVTM and ANQGSEA. V lost 2 bases and J 5 bases, leaving 10 bases between the germline ends. The CDR3 consists of 12 residues. CDR3 sequence (DNA): TGCAGCGTTGAAAGGGGGAACGACGAGCAGTACTTC. Translating gives CSVERGNDEQYF.

This rearrangement joins TRBV4-2 to TRBJ2-2, with D maybe TRBD2 (5 bases). V was cut by 4 bases and J by 1 base, with 13 bases left in between. Germline CDR1 reads LGHNA; CDR2 reads YNFKEQ. This CDR3 spans 16 amino acids. CDR3 amino acids: CASSLRGSGNTGELFF. The DNA of the CDR3 is TGTGCCAGCAGCCTCCGGGGATCTGGGAACACCGGGGAGCTGTTTTTT.

CDR3 in DNA: TGTGCCAGCAGCTTTGGGCAGGGGAGCTCCTACGAGCAGTACTTC. It yields the protein CASSFGQGSSYEQYF. The chain recombines TRBV5-4 with TRBJ2-7, with D perhaps matching TRBD1 (6 bases). The CDR3 spans 15 residues. Per the germline V gene, CDR1 is SGHNT and CDR2 is YYREEE (reference sequence). Trimming removed 2 bases from V and 0 bases from J, with 12 bases in between.

This clone was observed a few times. For the CDR3, the DNA is TGTGCCACCAGCAGAGCAGGGACTAGCGGGAGAAGCACAGATACGCAGTATTTT. The encoded protein is CATSRAGTSGRSTDTQYF. V usage is TRBV15 and J usage is TRBJ2-3; 14 bases line up with TRBD2. Germline V CDR1 and CDR2: LNHNV, YYDKDF (reference sequence). The CDR3 is made up of 18 amino acids. With 1 base clipped from V and 0 bases from J, the junction kept 3 bases outside the gene matches. Using reference TRBV15 and TRBJ2-3 for the parts outside the CDR3, the full variable domain is DAMVIQNPRYQVTQFGKPVTLSCSQTLNHNVMYWYQQKSSQAPKLLFHYYDKDFNNEADTPDNFQSRRPNTSFCFLDIRSPGLGDTAMYLCATSRAGTSGRSTDTQYFGPGTRLTVL.

The rearrangement joins TRBV7-3 to TRBJ2-3; a weak D match, TRBD2 (5 bases). The V end was cut by 3 bases, the J end by 2 bases, with 9 bases between. Germline values: CDR1 SGHTA, CDR2 FQGTGA. The CDR3 length is 14 residues. CDR3 DNA sequence: TGTGCCAGCAGCTTCGGACTTCCCACAGATACGCAGTATTTT. Translated: CASSFGLPTDTQYF. Combining the CDR3 with reference TRBV7-3 and TRBJ2-3 gives the whole variable domain GAGVSQTPSNKVTEKGKYVELRCDPISGHTALYWYRQSLGQGPEFLIYFQGTGAADDSGLPNDRFFAVRPEGSVSTLKIQRTERGDSAVYLCASSFGLPTDTQYFGPGTRLTVL.

On this clone: Germline is not matched at one junction end, which may reflect a read error. This chain uses TRBV6-5 with TRBJ1-5; D not resolved. The CDR3 sequence is 11 residues long. The germline V gene encodes CDR1 MNHEY and CDR2 SVGAGI. The CDR3, as DNA: TGTGCCAGCACTTACCAACAGCCCCAGCATTTT. Its protein is CASTYQQPQHF.

The rearrangement uses TRBV19 and TRBJ1-2; D unresolved. V was cut by 7 bases and J by 2 bases, with 8 bases left in between. Germline lookup yields CDR1 LNHDA and CDR2 SQIVND (reference sequence). The CDR3 contains 12 residues. The CDR3 DNA sequence: TGTGCCAGTAAAACAGTCAACTATGGCTACACCTTC. Its translation: CASKTVNYGYTF.

This chain joins TRBV6-2 or TRBV6-3 and TRBJ1-1, with TRBD1 identical over 8 bases. Germline trimming cut 5 bases from V and 1 base from J; bases unmatched to any gene: 18. Germline lookup yields CDR1 MNHEY and CDR2 SVGEGT. The CDR3 length is 19 residues. In DNA form, the CDR3 reads TGTGCCAGCAGTCCCATTCCGGACAGGGTGGGGTTTCGGAACACTGAAGCTTTCTTT. Translated, it gives CASSPIPDRVGFRNTEAFF.

This clone was seen once. This chain joins TRBV29-1 and TRBJ1-3; D is possibly TRBD1 (5 bases). This CDR3 region has 15 residues. V was clipped by 0 bases and J by 2 bases, with 11 bases between them. The germline gives CDR1 SQVTM, CDR2 ANQGSEA. CDR3 nucleotides: TGCAGCGTTGAAGATCCGGCAGGGACTGGAAACACCATATATTTT. Residues: CSVEDPAGTGNTIYF.

This clone was observed once. The chain's CDR3 is CASSIFSLQPNQPQHF. The CDR3 DNA is TGTGCCAGTAGTATATTCAGTTTACAGCCAAATCAGCCCCAGCATTTT. This chain links TRBV19 with TRBJ1-5; no clear D. The V and J ends lost 2 bases and 4 bases respectively, with 15 bases between them. The germline V gene encodes CDR1 LNHDA and CDR2 SQIVND (reference sequence). CDR3 length: 16 residues.

The gene calls are TRBV7-2 and TRBJ1-6; D is uncertain. The V gene's germline CDR1 is SGHTA and CDR2 FQGNSA. This CDR3 is built from 16 residues. The ends were cut back, 5 bases at V and 4 bases at J, with 15 bases in the middle. CDR3 in DNA: TGTGCCAGCAGCCCCCGGGAAGGAACTTATAATTCACCCCTCCACTTT. It is translated as CASSPREGTYNSPLHF.

This chain joins TRBV2 and TRBJ2-2; possible D gene TRBD2, 5 bases. Germline V gives CDR1 SNHLY, CDR2 FYNNEI. Between the trimmed V and J ends, which lost 2 bases and 1 base, there was a span of 11 bases. This CDR3 contains 16 residues. CDR3 coding DNA: TGTGCCAGCAGTGAACCAGGACTCGAGAACACCGGGGAGCTGTTTTTT. This sequence encodes CASSEPGLENTGELFF.

This rearrangement joins TRBV20-1 to TRBJ2-7, with D possibly being TRBD1 (5 bases). Germline CDR1 and CDR2: DFQATT and SNEGSKA (reference sequence). The CDR3 length is 11 residues. V was trimmed by 1 base and J by 4 bases, leaving 5 bases between them. The CDR3 region is CSARGQYEQYF. Written as DNA, the CDR3 is TGCAGTGCTAGAGGACAGTACGAGCAGTACTTC.

The chain couples TRBV5-6 to TRBJ1-2; no definite D call. The CDR3 totals 13 residues. In germline, CDR1 is SGHDT, CDR2 YYEEEE. Trimming took 6 bases from V and 4 from J, leaving 13 bases between them. The CDR3 nucleotides are TGTGCCAGCACCTTAGACTGGTCCTATGGCTACACCTTC. Translated, it gives CASTLDWSYGYTF. The full variable domain, with the rest looked up from reference TRBV5-6 and TRBJ1-2, is DAGVTQSPTHLIKTRGQQVTLRCSPKSGHDTVSWYQQALGQGPQFIFQYYEEEERQRGNFPDRFSGHQFPNYSSELNVNALLLGDSALYLCASTLDWSYGYTFGSGTRLTVV.

This rearrangement joins TRBV30 to TRBJ2-3; 10 bases are shared with TRBD2. This CDR3 comprises 14 residues. The V and J ends lost 5 bases and 2 bases, in that order; junction bases with no gene match: 4. Germline values: CDR1 GTSNPN, CDR2 SVGIG (reference sequence). CDR3 nucleotides: TGTGCCTGGGAGAGCGGGAGGGACACAGATACGCAGTATTTT. Translated, it gives CAWESGRDTDTQYF.